This T cell receptor beta chain stems from a study of CD8 T cells in ankylosing spondylitis. This clonotype was counted a few times. Its antigen is unknown. Study-level results: In synovial fluid and blood from reactive arthritis, some motif variants were previously reported. A motif in TCR beta, a set of under 10 highly homologous variants, appeared characteristic of ankylosing spondylitis blood.

Quantitative 5'-RACE with molecular barcodes produced the TCR beta libraries. TCRdb itself ran the 5' RACE reads through MiXCR, one entry per CDR3 protein. The sample contains about 360,000 distinct CDR3 sequences, approximately 22% of which appear only once. Trimming removed 6 bases from V and 1 base from J, with 8 bases in between. This CDR3 comprises 12 residues. Looked up from germline, CDR1 is GTSNPN and CDR2 is SVGIG (reference sequence). Sequences were obtained from blood, either unsorted or a sorted T cell fraction (not recorded which). This TCR came from a male donor with ankylosing spondylitis or in good health (not recorded which). This chain uses TRBV30 with TRBJ2-3; either TRBD1 or TRBD2 may supply D (5 bases each). This chain's CDR3 is CACQGRTDTQYF. CDR3 sequence (DNA): TGTGCCTGCCAGGGACGCACAGATACGCAGTATTTT.